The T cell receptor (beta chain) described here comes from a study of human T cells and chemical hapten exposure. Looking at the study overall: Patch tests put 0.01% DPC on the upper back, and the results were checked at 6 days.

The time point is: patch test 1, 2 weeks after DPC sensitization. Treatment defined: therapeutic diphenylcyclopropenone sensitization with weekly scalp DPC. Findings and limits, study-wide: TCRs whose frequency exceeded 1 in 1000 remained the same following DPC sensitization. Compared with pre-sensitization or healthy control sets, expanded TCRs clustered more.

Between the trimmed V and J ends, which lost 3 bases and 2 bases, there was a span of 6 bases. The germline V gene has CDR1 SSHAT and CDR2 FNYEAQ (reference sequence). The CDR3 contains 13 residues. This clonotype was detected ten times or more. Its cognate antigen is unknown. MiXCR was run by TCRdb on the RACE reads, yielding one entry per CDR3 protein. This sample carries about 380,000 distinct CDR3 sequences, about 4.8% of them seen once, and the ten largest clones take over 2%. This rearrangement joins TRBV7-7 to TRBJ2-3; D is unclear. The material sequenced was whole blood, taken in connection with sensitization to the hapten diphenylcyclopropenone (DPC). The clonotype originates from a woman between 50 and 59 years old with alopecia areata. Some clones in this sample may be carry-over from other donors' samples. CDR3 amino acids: CASSFAVTDTQYF. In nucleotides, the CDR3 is TGTGCCAGCAGCTTCGCAGTCACAGATACGCAGTATTTT.